A single sample is the source of the 4 T cell receptor beta chains below, sequenced in a study of regulatory T cells in long-lasting Graves disease. The time point here: persistent/refractory GD, antithyroid drugs over 5 years with positive TRAb. Extracted RNA from PBMCs served as the source of the TCR library. Through Arm-PCR of CDR3 regions and iRepertoire HTBI primers, TCR beta libraries were built. TCRdb redid the calling of the multiplex PCR reads with MiXCR, one entry per CDR3 protein. The sample includes hundreds of thousands of distinct CDR3 sequences, roughly 20% seen only once; the top ten take around 21%. This material consisted of peripheral blood mononuclear cells (PBMCs), taken when the disease was refractory, from a patient treated with antithyroid drugs. The receptors were sampled from a female donor with Graves disease.

This clonotype was seen a few times. The chain uses TRBV7-2 and TRBJ2-7; 7 bases line up with TRBD2. CDR3 size: 15 residues. The germline V gene encodes CDR1 SGHTA and CDR2 FQGNSA. V lost 1 base, J lost 3 bases, and 6 bases stayed unmatched. Here the CDR3 reads CASSLDRSSGYEQYF. CDR3 in DNA: TGTGCCAGCAGCTTAGACCGCTCTAGCGGCTACGAGCAGTACTTC.

This clonotype was counted at least ten times. The rearrangement joins TRBV6-1 to TRBJ1-5; the D is unclear. This CDR3 is built from 14 residues. CDR1 and CDR2 (germline): MNHNS, SASEGT. V was shortened by 6 bases and J by 1 base, with 10 bases between the two germline ends. The CDR3: CASSREGSNQPQHF. DNA for the CDR3: TGTGCCAGCAGCCGCGAGGGAAGCAATCAGCCCCAGCATTTT.

The rearrangement links TRBV12-3 or TRBV12-4 to TRBJ2-1; the D gene is possibly TRBD2 (5 bases). Trimming removed 6 bases at V and 8 bases at J, with 17 bases between. This CDR3 has 14 residues. CDR3 residues: CASSSTRTRYEQFF. In nucleotides, the CDR3 is TGTGCCAGCAGCTCGACCCGCACTAGATATGAGCAGTTCTTC.

The chain carries TRBV7-2 and TRBJ1-3, with a tentative D call TRBD1 (6 bases). This CDR3 has 14 amino acids. Deletions cut 5 bases from V and 2 bases from J, with 10 bases between. Germline V gene lookup returns CDR1 SGHTA and CDR2 FQGNSA. The CDR3 DNA reads as TGTGCCAGCAGCCCACAGGGTGCTGGAAACACCATATATTTT. It codes for CASSPQGAGNTIYF.